The 20 T cell receptor beta chains below were found in one sample sequenced in a study of Ad26.COV2.S vaccination and SARS-CoV-2 variants. Profiled with immunoSEQ multiplex PCR; TCRdb holds only in-frame clones, not every one. Among approximately 410,000 clones listed, about 90% were seen once. The sample's treatment: some 20 received Ad26.COV2.S at low or high dose, single or two shots; about 5 received placebo; per-sample allocation not given. On day 63 after the first injection, vaccine and placebo recipients gave samples. Source: peripheral blood, taken in a trial of Ad26.COV2.S vaccine versus placebo. All receptors derive from a person between 18 and 65 years old who received the Ad26.COV2.S COVID-19 vaccine or a placebo.

The chain recombines TRBV30 with TRBJ2-7, with 7 bases aligning to TRBD1. After removal of 0 bases from V and 7 bases from J, the junction contained 12 bases not matched to a gene. CDR1 GTSNPN and CDR2 SVGIG come from the germline V gene (reference sequence). This CDR3 region has 15 residues. CDR3 bases: TGTGCCTGGAGTGTACAGGTTTACAGGGGTGGAGAGCAGTACTTC. It specifies CAWSVQVYRGGEQYF.

The chain has TRBV19 and TRBJ2-1, with D possibly being TRBD2 (6 bases). Germline-derived CDR1 and CDR2 are LNHDA and SQIVND (reference sequence). This CDR3 spans 13 amino acids. V was cut by 3 bases and J by 8 bases, with 11 bases left in between. CDR3 protein: CASSMFGGDEQFF. CDR3 bases: TGTGCCAGTAGTATGTTCGGGGGAGATGAGCAGTTCTTC.

The V and J genes are TRBV5-1 and TRBJ1-1, with 10 bases matching TRBD1. Per the germline V gene, CDR1 is SGHRS and CDR2 is YFSETQ. The CDR3 runs to 18 residues. V shed 0 bases and J 1 base; nucleotides not matched to a gene: 9. The CDR3 sequence: CASSLGKTGTGANTEAFF. Written as DNA, the CDR3 is TGCGCCAGCAGCTTGGGGAAGACAGGGACAGGGGCGAACACTGAAGCTTTCTTT. The full variable domain, in which reference TRBV5-1 and TRBJ1-1 provide the parts outside the CDR3, is KAGVTQTPRYLIKTRGQQVTLSCSPISGHRSVSWYQQTPGQGLQFLFEYFSETQRNKGNFPGRFSGRQFSNSRSEMNVSTLELGDSALYLCASSLGKTGTGANTEAFFGQGTRLTVV.

This clone was detected only once. The rearrangement joins TRBV2 to TRBJ2-7, with D possibly being TRBD2 (5 bases). Germline assignment: CDR1 SNHLY and CDR2 FYNNEI. Trimming took off 3 bases at V and 0 bases at J, with 12 bases between the two ends. There are 15 residues in the CDR3. DNA for the CDR3: TGTGCCAGCAGTGATCCGGGAATTGTCTCCTACGAGCAGTACTTC. Translating it yields CASSDPGIVSYEQYF.

This clone was recorded once. V and J are TRBV20-1 and TRBJ2-5; no firm D call. Germline-derived CDR1 and CDR2 are DFQATT and SNEGSKA (reference sequence). CDR3 length: 11 amino acids. The germline V and J ends were trimmed by 5 bases and 9 bases, with 13 bases remaining between them. This chain's CDR3 is CSAVARDSQYF. CDR3 nucleotide sequence: TGCAGTGCTGTAGCCAGAGACTCCCAGTACTTC.

V and J are TRBV3-1 (or the pseudogene TRBV3-2) and TRBJ2-5, with 7 bases fitting TRBD2. V gave up 1 base and J gave up 0 bases; unmatched junction bases: 8. Germline V gene sequence: CDR1 LGHDT, CDR2 YNNKEL (reference sequence). This CDR3 contains 17 residues. Written as DNA, the CDR3 is TGTGCCAGCAGCCAAGGCCTTATGACTAGCTACCAAGAGACCCAGTACTTC. Translated, it gives CASSQGLMTSYQETQYF.

This chain links TRBV20-1 with TRBJ2-3, with no clear D. Looked up from germline, CDR1 is DFQATT and CDR2 is SNEGSKA (reference sequence). The CDR3 runs to 12 residues. V was pared by 3 bases and J by 3 bases, with 7 bases between. CDR3 sequence (DNA): TGCAGTGCTAGTATCGGAACAGATACGCAGTATTTT. This encodes CSASIGTDTQYF.

J is TRBJ2-2 and V is TRBV30, with D possibly being TRBD1 (7 bases). Germline V gives CDR1 GTSNPN, CDR2 SVGIG (reference sequence). The V end lost 1 base, the J end lost 4 bases, and 13 bases lay between the germline ends. This CDR3 has 15 residues. This CDR3 reads CAWSEAGGTTGELFF. DNA for the CDR3: TGTGCCTGGAGTGAGGCAGGGGGGACCACCGGGGAGCTGTTTTTT.

The gene calls are TRBV16 and TRBJ1-3; 8 positions agree with TRBD1. Germline CDR1 reads KGHSY; CDR2 reads FQNENV. The CDR3 is made up of 14 amino acids. V dropped 6 bases and J dropped 1; count of bases not matched to a gene: 2. CDR3 amino acids: CASSRTGSGNTIYF. CDR3 sequence (DNA): TGTGCCAGCAGTCGGACAGGGTCTGGAAACACCATATATTTT.

The V call is TRBV4-1, the J call TRBJ1-4; D possibly corresponds to TRBD1 (5 bases). The CDR3 sequence is 14 residues long. Germline V gene lookup returns CDR1 MGHRA and CDR2 YSYEKL. With 5 bases removed from V and 7 bases from J, the gap between germline ends came to 14 bases. In nucleotides, the CDR3 is TGCGCCAGCAGCTGGGGACGAGGAACTGAAAAACTGTTTTTT. Translation gives CASSWGRGTEKLFF.

The rearrangement uses TRBV7-9 and TRBJ2-3; TRBD1 might be the D (6 bases). Trimming stripped 4 bases from V and 4 bases from J, with 27 bases between. Germline CDR1 and CDR2: SEHNR and FQNEAQ (reference sequence). The CDR3 runs to 19 residues. The CDR3 region has the DNA TGTGCCAGCAGCTCCCGTTCACCCCTGAGGGGGTTAGATGCAGATACGCAGTATTTT. Translated: CASSSRSPLRGLDADTQYF.

The chain uses TRBV6-5 and TRBJ1-3; no definite D call. There are 10 residues in the CDR3. Germline V lookup: CDR1 MNHEY, CDR2 SVGAGI. The ends were cut back, 7 bases at V and 4 bases at J, with 2 bases in the middle. This CDR3 reads CASTGNTIYF. In DNA form, the CDR3 reads TGTGCCAGCACCGGAAACACCATATATTTT.

CDR3 nucleotides: TGCGCCAGCAGTGAGTTGACAGGTGCGACTGAAGCTTTCTTT. Protein product: CASSELTGATEAFF. V gene TRBV10-1 combines with J gene TRBJ1-1, with a possible D match to TRBD1 (6 bases). V was shortened by 1 base and J by 5 bases, with 11 bases between the two germline ends. Germline V gives CDR1 WNHNN, CDR2 SYGVQD (reference sequence). The CDR3 contains 14 residues.

The V gene is TRBV7-2, the J gene TRBJ2-3; D uncertain. The CDR3 totals 14 residues. Trimming stripped 0 bases from V and 0 bases from J, with 4 bases between. CDR1 SGHTA and CDR2 FQGNSA come from the germline V gene. The CDR3 coding sequence is TGTGCCAGCAGCTTAGCCCCTAGCACAGATACGCAGTATTTT. The encoded protein is CASSLAPSTDTQYF. The whole variable domain, remainder taken from reference TRBV7-2 and TRBJ2-3, is GAGVSQSPSNKVTEKGKDVELRCDPISGHTALYWYRQSLGQGLEFLIYFQGNSAPDKSGLPSDRFSAERTGGSVSTLTIQRTQQEDSAVYLCASSLAPSTDTQYFGPGTRLTVL.

V gene TRBV9 combines with J gene TRBJ1-4; D gene unclear. CDR3 length: 19 residues. The V gene's germline CDR1 is SGDLS and CDR2 YYNGEE. Trimming shortened V by 1 base and J by 7 bases, and 26 bases separated the two germline ends. CDR3 residues: CASSVLIPLYPGLGEKLFF. The CDR3 coding sequence is TGTGCCAGCAGCGTATTAATACCTCTTTATCCGGGTTTGGGTGAAAAACTGTTTTTT.

The chain joins TRBV25-1 to TRBJ1-2; maybe TRBD1 (6 bases). CDR3 size: 16 residues. Germline V gives CDR1 MGHDK, CDR2 SYGVNS. V lost 2 bases and J lost 7, with 20 bases in between. The CDR3 here is CASSEPGIRGVGGYTF. DNA of the CDR3: TGTGCCAGCAGTGAACCCGGGATCAGGGGAGTCGGTGGCTACACCTTC.

The rearrangement joins TRBV11-2 to TRBJ2-2, with a possible D match to TRBD1 (5 bases). Germline V CDR1 and CDR2: SGHAT, FQNNGV. The ends were cut back, 6 bases at V and 5 bases at J, with 19 bases in the middle. The CDR3 runs 16 residues. In DNA, the CDR3 is TGTGCCAGCAGTGGGAAAAGGGGTCTCTCGACCGGGGAGCTGTTTTTT. Its protein is CASSGKRGLSTGELFF.

The chain links TRBV7-6 to TRBJ2-3, with 8 bases fitting TRBD2. CDR3 size: 15 residues. The germline CDR1 and CDR2 sequences are SGHVS and FNYEAQ. V shed 3 bases and J 6 bases; nucleotides not matched to a gene: 8. The CDR3: CASSFLGGAVDTQYF. CDR3 DNA sequence: TGTGCCAGCAGCTTTCTCGGGGGGGCCGTCGATACGCAGTATTTT.

The CDR3 bases are TGTGCCAGCAGTTACGATGCCGGCCGGGCAGAAGAAGCTTTCTTT. Protein sequence: CASSYDAGRAEEAFF. The chain combines TRBV6-5 with TRBJ1-1; D is undetermined. The germline V gene has CDR1 MNHEY and CDR2 SVGAGI. This CDR3 comprises 15 residues. V lost 2 bases, J lost 8 bases, and 18 bases lay in between.

The J gene is TRBJ2-7, the V gene TRBV6-5; 9 nucleotides agree with TRBD1. After removal of 6 bases from V and 5 bases from J, the junction contained 11 bases not matched to a gene. This CDR3 spans 15 amino acids. Germline-derived CDR1 and CDR2 are MNHEY and SVGAGI. CDR3 sequence (DNA): TGTGCCAGCAGACCCTCCGGGACAGGGAACAACGAGCAGTACTTC. Translation gives CASRPSGTGNNEQYF.